The sample holds many counts of the clone carrying this T cell receptor beta chain. The target antigen is unknown. The data originate from a study of T cells in Graves' hyperthyroidism and ophthalmopathy. In germline, CDR1 is SEHNR, CDR2 FQNEAQ (reference sequence). This CDR3 is built from 15 residues. Between the trimmed V and J ends, which lost 5 bases and 6 bases, there was a span of 19 bases. Study results and limitations: Classification by a 13 V-J model distinguished ophthalmopathy from stable hyperthyroidism.

Using RNA transcripts as the source, TCR beta CDR3 regions were amplified. A first-round RT-PCR of the TCR CDR3 used the HTBI primer set. MiXCR was run by TCRdb on the multiplex PCR reads, yielding one entry per CDR3 protein. The sample lists about 580,000 distinct CDR3 sequences; about 43% were seen once. This TCR came from a young woman with Graves' hyperthyroidism. V gene TRBV7-9 combines with J gene TRBJ1-1, with a tentative D call TRBD1 (5 bases). Sequencing was done on a sample of peripheral blood or thyroid tissue (not recorded which). CDR3 bases: TGTGCCAGCAGCCCCGCGGGACCCGCGGGCGCTGAAGCTTTCTTT. This translates into CASSPAGPAGAEAFF. The whole variable domain, filled in from reference TRBV7-9 and TRBJ1-1, reads DTGVSQNPRHKITKRGQNVTFRCDPISEHNRLYWYRQTLGQGPEFLTYFQNEAQLEKSRLLSDRFSAERPKGSFSTLEIQRTEQGDSAMYLCASSPAGPAGAEAFFGQGTRLTVV.